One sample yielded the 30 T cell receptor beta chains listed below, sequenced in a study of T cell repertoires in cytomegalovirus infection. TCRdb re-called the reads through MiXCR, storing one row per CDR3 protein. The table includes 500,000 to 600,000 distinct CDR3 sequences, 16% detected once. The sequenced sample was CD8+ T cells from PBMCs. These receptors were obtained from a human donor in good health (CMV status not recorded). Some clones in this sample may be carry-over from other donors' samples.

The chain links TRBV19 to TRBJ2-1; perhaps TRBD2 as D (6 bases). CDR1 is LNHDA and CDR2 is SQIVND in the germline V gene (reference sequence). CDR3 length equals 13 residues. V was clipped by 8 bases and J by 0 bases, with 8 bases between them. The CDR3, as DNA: TGTGCCAGTGGGACTGACTCCTACAATGAGCAGTTCTTC. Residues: CASGTDSYNEQFF.

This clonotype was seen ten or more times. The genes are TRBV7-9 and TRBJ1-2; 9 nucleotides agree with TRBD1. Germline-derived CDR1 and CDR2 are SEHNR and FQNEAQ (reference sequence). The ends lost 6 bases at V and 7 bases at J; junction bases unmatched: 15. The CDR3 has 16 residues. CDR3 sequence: CASSRPLRDRVLGYTF. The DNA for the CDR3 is TGTGCCAGCAGTCGCCCTCTTCGGGACAGGGTACTTGGCTACACCTTC.

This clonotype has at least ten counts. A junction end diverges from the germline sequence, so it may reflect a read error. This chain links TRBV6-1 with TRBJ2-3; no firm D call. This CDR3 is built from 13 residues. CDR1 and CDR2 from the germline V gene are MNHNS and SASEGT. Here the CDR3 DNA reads TGTGCCAGCAGAGAAGCTAGCACAGATACGCAGTATTTT. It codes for CASREASTDTQYF.

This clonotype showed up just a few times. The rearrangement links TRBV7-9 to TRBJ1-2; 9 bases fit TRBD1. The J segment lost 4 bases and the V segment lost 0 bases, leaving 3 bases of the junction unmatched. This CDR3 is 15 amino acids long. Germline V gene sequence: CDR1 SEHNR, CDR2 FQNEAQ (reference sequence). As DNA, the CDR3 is TGTGCCAGCAGCTTAGCCACAGGGGGCGGCTATGGCTACACCTTC. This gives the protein CASSLATGGGYGYTF.

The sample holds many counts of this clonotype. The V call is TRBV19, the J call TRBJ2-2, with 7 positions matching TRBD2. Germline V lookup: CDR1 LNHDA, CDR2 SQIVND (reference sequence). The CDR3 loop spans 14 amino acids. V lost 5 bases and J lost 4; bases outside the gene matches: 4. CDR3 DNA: TGTGCCAGTAGTCCCTCGGGGGGCACCGGGGAGCTGTTTTTT. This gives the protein CASSPSGGTGELFF.

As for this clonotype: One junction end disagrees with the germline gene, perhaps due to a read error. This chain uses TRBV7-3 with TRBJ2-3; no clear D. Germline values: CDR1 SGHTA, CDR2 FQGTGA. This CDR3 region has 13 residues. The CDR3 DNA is TGTGCCAGCAGCTGGGCTTCCACAGATTCGCAGGATTTT. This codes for CASSWASTDSQDF.

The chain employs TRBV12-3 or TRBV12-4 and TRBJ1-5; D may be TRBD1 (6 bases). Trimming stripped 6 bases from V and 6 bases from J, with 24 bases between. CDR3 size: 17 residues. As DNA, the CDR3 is TGTGCCAGCAGCTACCGACAGGCGGGGGGGGTTCGTCAGCCCCAGCATTTT. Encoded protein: CASSYRQAGGVRQPQHF.

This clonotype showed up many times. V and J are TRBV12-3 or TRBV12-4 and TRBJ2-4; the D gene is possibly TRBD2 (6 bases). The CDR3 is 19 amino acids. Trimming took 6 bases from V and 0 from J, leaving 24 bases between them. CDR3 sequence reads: CASRGSGTLPFLAKNIQYF. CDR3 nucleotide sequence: TGTGCCAGCAGGGGATCCGGGACTCTCCCTTTCCTAGCCAAAAACATTCAGTACTTC.

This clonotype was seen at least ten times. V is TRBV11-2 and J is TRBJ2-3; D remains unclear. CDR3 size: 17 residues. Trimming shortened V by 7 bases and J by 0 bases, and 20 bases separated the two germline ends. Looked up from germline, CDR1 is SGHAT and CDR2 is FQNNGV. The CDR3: CASTMDDWRPSTDTQYF. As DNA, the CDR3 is TGTGCCAGCACCATGGATGACTGGCGGCCTAGCACAGATACGCAGTATTTT.

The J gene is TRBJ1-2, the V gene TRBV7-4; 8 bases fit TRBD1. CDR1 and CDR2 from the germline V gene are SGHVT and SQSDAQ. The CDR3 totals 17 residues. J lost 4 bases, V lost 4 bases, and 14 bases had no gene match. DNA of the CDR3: TGTGCCAGCAGCTCCCGACAGGACAGGGTAGGACTCTATGGCTACACCTTC. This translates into CASSSRQDRVGLYGYTF.

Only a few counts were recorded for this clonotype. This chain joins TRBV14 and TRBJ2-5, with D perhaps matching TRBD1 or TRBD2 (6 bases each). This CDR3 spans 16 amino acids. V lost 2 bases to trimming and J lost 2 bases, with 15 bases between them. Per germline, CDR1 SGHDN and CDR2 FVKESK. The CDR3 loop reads CASSQLFGGRQETQYF. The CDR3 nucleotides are TGTGCCAGCAGCCAACTTTTCGGGGGCCGGCAAGAGACCCAGTACTTC.

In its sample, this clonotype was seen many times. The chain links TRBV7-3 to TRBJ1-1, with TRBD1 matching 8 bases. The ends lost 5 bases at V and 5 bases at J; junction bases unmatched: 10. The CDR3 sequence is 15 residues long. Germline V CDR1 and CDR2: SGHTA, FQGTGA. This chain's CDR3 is CASSTSGQGSTEAFF. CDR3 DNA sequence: TGTGCCAGCAGCACCTCCGGACAGGGCAGTACTGAAGCTTTCTTT.

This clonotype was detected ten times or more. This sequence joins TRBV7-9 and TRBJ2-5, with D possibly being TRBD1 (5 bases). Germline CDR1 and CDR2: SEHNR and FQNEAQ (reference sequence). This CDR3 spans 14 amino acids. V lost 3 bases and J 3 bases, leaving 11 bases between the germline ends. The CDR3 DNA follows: TGTGCCAGCAGCTTCAGCACAGGTGAAGAGACCCAGTACTTC. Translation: CASSFSTGEETQYF.

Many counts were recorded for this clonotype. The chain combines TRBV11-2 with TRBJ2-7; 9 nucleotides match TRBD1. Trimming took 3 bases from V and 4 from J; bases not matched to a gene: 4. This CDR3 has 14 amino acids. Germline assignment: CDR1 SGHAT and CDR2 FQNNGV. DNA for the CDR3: TGTGCCAGCAGCTTTGGGACAGGGATTTACGAGCAGTACTTC. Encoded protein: CASSFGTGIYEQYF.

Here the CDR3 DNA reads TGTGCCAGCAGCCAAGATCTGGGTTTAAACACTGAAGCTTTCTTT. This gives the protein CASSQDLGLNTEAFF. This sequence joins TRBV4-2 and TRBJ1-1; D uncertain. The CDR3 extends over 15 amino acids. Looked up from germline, CDR1 is LGHNA and CDR2 is YNFKEQ. Trimming took 0 bases from V and 2 from J, leaving 10 bases between them.

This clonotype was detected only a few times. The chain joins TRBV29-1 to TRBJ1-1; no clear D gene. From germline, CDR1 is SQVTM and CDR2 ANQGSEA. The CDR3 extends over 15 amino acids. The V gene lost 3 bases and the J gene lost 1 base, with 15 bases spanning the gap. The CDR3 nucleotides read TGCAGCGTTGAGGGGAGAGGGAGAAAGAACACTGAAGCTTTCTTT. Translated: CSVEGRGRKNTEAFF.

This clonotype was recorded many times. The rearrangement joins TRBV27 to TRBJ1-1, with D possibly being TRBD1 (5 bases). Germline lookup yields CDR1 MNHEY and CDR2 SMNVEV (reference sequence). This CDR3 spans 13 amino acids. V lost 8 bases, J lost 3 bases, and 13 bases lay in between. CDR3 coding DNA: TGTGCCAGCCGGACGGGGGAGTACACTGAAGCTTTCTTT. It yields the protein CASRTGEYTEAFF.

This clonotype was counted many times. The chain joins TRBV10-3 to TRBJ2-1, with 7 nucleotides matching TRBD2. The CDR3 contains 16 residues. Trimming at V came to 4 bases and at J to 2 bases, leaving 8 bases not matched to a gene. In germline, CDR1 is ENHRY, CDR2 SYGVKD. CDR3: CAISGDSGQTYNEQFF. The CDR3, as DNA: TGTGCCATCAGTGGGGATAGCGGGCAGACCTACAATGAGCAGTTCTTC.

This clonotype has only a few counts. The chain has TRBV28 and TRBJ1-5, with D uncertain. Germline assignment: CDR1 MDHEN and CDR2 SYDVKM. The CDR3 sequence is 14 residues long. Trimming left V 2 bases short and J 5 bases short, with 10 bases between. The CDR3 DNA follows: TGTGCCAGCAGTTTAATTGGGTCGGATCAGCCCCAGCATTTT. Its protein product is CASSLIGSDQPQHF.

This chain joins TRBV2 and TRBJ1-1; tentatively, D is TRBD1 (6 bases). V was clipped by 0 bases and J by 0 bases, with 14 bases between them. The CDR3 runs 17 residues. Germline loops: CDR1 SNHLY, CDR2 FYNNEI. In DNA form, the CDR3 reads TGTGCCAGCAGTGAAGCGGACAGAACTAGTCTGAACACTGAAGCTTTCTTT. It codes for CASSEADRTSLNTEAFF. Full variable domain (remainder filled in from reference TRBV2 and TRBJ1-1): EPEVTQTPSHQVTQMGQEVILRCVPISNHLYFYWYRQILGQKVEFLVSFYNNEISEKSEIFDDQFSVERPDGSNFTLKIRSTKLEDSAMYFCASSEADRTSLNTEAFFGQGTRLTVV.

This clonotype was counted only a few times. The CDR3 coding sequence is TGTGCCAGCAGCTTGGAAGGGATAGCTAACTATGGCTACACCTTC. Protein product: CASSLEGIANYGYTF. The chain recombines TRBV5-6 with TRBJ1-2; D is unclear. Trimming stripped 0 bases from V and 0 bases from J, with 9 bases between. The length of the CDR3 is 15 residues. Germline assignment: CDR1 SGHDT and CDR2 YYEEEE. The full variable domain, in which reference TRBV5-6 and TRBJ1-2 provide the parts outside the CDR3, is DAGVTQSPTHLIKTRGQQVTLRCSPKSGHDTVSWYQQALGQGPQFIFQYYEEEERQRGNFPDRFSGHQFPNYSSELNVNALLLGDSALYLCASSLEGIANYGYTFGSGTRLTVV.

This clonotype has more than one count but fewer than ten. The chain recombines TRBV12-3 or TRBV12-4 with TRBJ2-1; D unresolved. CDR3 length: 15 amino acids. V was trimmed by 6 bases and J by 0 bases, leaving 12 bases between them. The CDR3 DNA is TGTGCCAGCAGCCTTAATCCGGGCTCCTACAATGAGCAGTTCTTC. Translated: CASSLNPGSYNEQFF.

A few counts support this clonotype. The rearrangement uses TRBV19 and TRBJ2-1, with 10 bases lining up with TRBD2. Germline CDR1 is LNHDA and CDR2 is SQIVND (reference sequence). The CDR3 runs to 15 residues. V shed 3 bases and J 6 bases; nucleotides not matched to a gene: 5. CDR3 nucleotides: TGTGCCAGTAGTATTCTAGCGGGAGTTTCCAATGAGCAGTTCTTC. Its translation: CASSILAGVSNEQFF.

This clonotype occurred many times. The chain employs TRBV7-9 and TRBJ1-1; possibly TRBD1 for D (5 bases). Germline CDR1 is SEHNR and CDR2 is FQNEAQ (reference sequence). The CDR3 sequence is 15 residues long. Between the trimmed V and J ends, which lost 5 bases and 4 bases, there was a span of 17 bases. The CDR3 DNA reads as TGTGCCAGCAGCCGATCTGTGGGGGGGAGCACTGAAGCTTTCTTT. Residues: CASSRSVGGSTEAFF.

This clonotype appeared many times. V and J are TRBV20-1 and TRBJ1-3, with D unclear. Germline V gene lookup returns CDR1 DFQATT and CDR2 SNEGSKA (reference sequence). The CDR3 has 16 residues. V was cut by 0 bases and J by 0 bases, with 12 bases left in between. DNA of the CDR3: TGCAGTGCTAGAGATAGCGAAGGAAGCTCTGGAAACACCATATATTTT. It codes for CSARDSEGSSGNTIYF.

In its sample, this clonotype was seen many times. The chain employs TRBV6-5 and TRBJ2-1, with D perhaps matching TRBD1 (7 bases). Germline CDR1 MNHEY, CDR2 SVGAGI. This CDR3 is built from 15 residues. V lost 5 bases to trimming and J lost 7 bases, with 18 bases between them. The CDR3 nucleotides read TGTGCCAGCAGTAACGGAGGGGGCCCGGGGAATGAGCAGTTCTTC. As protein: CASSNGGGPGNEQFF.

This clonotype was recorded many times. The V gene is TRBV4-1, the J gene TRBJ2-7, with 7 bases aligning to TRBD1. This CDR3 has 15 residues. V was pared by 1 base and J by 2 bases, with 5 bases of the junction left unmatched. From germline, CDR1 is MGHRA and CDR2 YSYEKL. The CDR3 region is CASSQGPGQPYEQYF. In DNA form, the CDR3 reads TGCGCCAGCAGCCAAGGGCCGGGACAGCCCTACGAGCAGTACTTC.

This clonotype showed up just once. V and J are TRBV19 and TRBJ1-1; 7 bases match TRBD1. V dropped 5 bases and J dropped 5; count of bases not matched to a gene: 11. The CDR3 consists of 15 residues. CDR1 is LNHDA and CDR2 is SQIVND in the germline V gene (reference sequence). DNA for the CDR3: TGTGCCAGTAGTCCGACCAGGGGGGGAGGGACTGAAGCTTTCTTT. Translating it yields CASSPTRGGGTEAFF.

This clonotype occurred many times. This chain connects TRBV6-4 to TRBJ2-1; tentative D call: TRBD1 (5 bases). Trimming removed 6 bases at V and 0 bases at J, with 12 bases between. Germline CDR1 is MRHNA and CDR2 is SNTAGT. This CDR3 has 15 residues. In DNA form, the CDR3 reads TGTGCCAGCAGATGGACATCTAGCTCCTACAATGAGCAGTTCTTC. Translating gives CASRWTSSSYNEQFF.

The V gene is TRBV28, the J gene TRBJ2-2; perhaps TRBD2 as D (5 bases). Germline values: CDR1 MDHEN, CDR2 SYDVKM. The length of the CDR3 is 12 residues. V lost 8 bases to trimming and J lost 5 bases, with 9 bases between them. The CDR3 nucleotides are TGTGCCAGCTCGGGGATGACCGGGGAGCTGTTTTTT. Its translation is CASSGMTGELFF.